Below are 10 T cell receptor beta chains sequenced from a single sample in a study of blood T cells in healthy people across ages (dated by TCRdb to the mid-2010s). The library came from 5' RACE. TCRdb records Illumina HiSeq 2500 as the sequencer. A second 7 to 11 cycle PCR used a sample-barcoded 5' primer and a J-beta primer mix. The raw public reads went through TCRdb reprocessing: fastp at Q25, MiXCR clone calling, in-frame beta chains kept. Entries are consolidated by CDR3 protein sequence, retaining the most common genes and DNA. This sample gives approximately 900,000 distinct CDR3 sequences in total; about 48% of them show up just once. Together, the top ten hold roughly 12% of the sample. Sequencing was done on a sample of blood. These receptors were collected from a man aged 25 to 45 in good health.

The CDR3, as DNA: TGTGCCAGCAGCTTGTTTCTTAGCGGGGGCTCCCAAGAGACCCAGTACTTC. Translated: CASSLFLSGGSQETQYF. This chain links TRBV5-6 with TRBJ2-5; TRBD2 matches 9 bases. This CDR3 comprises 17 residues. V lost 1 base, J lost 1 base, and 8 bases stayed unmatched. The germline CDR1 and CDR2 sequences are SGHDT and YYEEEE.

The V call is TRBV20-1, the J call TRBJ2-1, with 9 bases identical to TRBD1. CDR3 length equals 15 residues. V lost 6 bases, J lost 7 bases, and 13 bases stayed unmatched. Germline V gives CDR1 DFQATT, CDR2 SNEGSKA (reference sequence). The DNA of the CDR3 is TGCAGTGCACCACAAAGGACAGGGGTTTGGAATGAGCAGTTCTTC. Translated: CSAPQRTGVWNEQFF.

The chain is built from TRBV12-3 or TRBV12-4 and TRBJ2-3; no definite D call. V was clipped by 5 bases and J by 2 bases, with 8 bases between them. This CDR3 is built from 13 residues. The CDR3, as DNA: TGTGCCAGCAGTGTAGACTTCACAGATACGCAGTATTTT. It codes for CASSVDFTDTQYF.

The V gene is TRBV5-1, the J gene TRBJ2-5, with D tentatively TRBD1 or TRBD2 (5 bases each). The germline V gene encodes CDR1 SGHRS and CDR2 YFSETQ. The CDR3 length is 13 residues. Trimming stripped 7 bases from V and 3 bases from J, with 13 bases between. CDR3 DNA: TGCGCCAGCGAACGGGACGACAAAGAGACCCAGTACTTC. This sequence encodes CASERDDKETQYF.

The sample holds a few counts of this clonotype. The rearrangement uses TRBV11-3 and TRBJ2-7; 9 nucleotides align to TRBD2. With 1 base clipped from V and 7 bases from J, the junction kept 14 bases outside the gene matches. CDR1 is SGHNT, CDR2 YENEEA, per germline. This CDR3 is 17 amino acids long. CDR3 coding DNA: TGTGCCAGCAGCTTAGGTTACGGCGGGGGGGCCTTAAATGAGCAGTACTTC. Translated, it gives CASSLGYGGGALNEQYF. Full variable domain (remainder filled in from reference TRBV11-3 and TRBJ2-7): EAGVVQSPRYKIIEKKQPVAFWCNPISGHNTLYWYLQNLGQGPELLIRYENEEAVDDSQLPKDRFSAERLKGVDSTLKIQPAELGDSAVYLCASSLGYGGGALNEQYFGPGTRLTVT.

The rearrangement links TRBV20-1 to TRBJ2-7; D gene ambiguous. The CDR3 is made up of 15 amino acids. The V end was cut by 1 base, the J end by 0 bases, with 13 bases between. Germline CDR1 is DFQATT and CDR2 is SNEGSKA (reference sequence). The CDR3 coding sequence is TGCAGTGCTAGAGGCGTCGGTCACAGCTCCTACGAGCAGTACTTC. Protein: CSARGVGHSSYEQYF.

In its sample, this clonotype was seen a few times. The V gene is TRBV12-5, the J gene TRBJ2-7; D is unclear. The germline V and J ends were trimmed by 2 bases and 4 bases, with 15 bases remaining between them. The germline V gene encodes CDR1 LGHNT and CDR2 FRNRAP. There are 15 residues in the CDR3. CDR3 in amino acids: CASGLIRQDLYEQYF. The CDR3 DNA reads TGTGCTAGTGGTTTGATCCGGCAGGACCTTTACGAGCAGTACTTC.

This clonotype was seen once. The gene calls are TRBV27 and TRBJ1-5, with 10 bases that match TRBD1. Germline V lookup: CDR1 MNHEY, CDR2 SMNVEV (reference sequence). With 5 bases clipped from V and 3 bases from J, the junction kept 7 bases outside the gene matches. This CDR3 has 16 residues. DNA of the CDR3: TGTGCCAGCAGTGACGCCGGGACAGGGGACAATCAGCCCCAGCATTTT. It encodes CASSDAGTGDNQPQHF.

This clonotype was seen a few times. CDR3 sequence reads: CASSKGRANEKLFF. In DNA form, the CDR3 reads TGTGCCAGCAGTAAGGGGAGGGCGAATGAAAAACTGTTTTTT. The chain links TRBV27 to TRBJ1-4, with a tentative D call TRBD1 (5 bases). Germline CDR1 MNHEY, CDR2 SMNVEV (reference sequence). The V end was cut by 5 bases, the J end by 5 bases, with 12 bases between. This CDR3 has 14 amino acids.

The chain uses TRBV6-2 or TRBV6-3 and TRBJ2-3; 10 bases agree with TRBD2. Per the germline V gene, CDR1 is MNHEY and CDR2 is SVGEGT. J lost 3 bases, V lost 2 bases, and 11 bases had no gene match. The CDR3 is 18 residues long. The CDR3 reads CASSYIGSAGGRTDTQYF. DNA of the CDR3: TGTGCCAGCAGTTACATTGGATCAGCGGGGGGGCGAACAGATACGCAGTATTTT.